This TCR beta chain originates from a study of blood T cell repertoires in COVID-19. Source study methods: Cell counts per sample came from amplifying reference gene primers. Only in-frame clones appear in the TCRdb table, and some are missing; sequencing was by immunoSEQ multiplex PCR. The V and J calls and clone size were taken over from that table, and D and trimming were inferred from the DNA. The sample has roughly 200,000 clones, around 80% seen once. CDR1 and CDR2 (germline): MNHNS, SASEGT. The CDR3 spans 16 residues. V lost 2 bases, J lost 4 bases, and 14 bases lay in between. The sample holds a few counts of this clone.

The chain recombines TRBV6-1 with TRBJ1-4; unclear D gene. The sequenced material came from peripheral blood. This receptor was obtained from a woman older than 75 with active or convalescent COVID-19. For the CDR3, the DNA is TGTGCCAGCAGTGAACGATGGAGACCACTTAATGAAAAACTGTTTTTT. It codes for CASSERWRPLNEKLFF.